This T cell receptor (beta chain) derives from a study of cytomegalovirus exposure and HLA in healthy donors. Looking at the study overall: The 110 million or so unique TCR beta sequences, from roughly 170 million T cells, were found by an earlier analysis.

CDR3 length equals 17 residues. Between the trimmed V and J ends, which lost 2 bases and 4 bases, there was a span of 17 bases. From germline, CDR1 is MGHRA and CDR2 YSYEKL. In its sample, this clone was seen a few times. The PCR had 60 Vbeta and 13 Jbeta primers. TCRdb's table, derived via immunoSEQ multiplex PCR, lists solely in-frame clones and lacks some. The sample consists of over 150,000 clones, approximately 80% of them appearing once. The rearrangement joins TRBV4-1 to TRBJ2-2; tentative D call: TRBD2 (6 bases). The specimen was PBMCs. This TCR was recovered from a boy between 10 and 17 years old in good health and CMV-seronegative. The CDR3 region has the DNA TGCGCCAGCAGCCAACTCCCCCAGCGGGTGGGCACCGGGGAGCTGTTTTTT. Protein sequence: CASSQLPQRVGTGELFF.